The 4 T cell receptor beta chains below all came from one sample that was sequenced in a study of blood T cell repertoires in COVID-19. Data came from immunoSEQ multiplex PCR; TCRdb stores just in-frame clones and leaves some out. The sample includes tens of thousands of clones, around 80% seen only once; the top ten take roughly a fifth. Material for sequencing was peripheral blood. All receptors derive from a human donor in a cohort sampled during active COVID-19.

V is TRBV28 and J is TRBJ2-7, with 8 bases matching TRBD1. Germline V CDR1 and CDR2: MDHEN, SYDVKM. The CDR3 spans 14 residues. Trimming cost V 9 bases and J 5 bases; bases outside gene matches: 12. DNA for the CDR3: TGTGCCAGTCAAGGTGGGGACAGGTTGGACGAGCAGTACTTC. It codes for CASQGGDRLDEQYF.

The J gene is TRBJ1-1, the V gene TRBV7-2; D gene ambiguous. The CDR3 is 13 residues long. V was shortened by 6 bases and J by 5 bases, with 13 bases between the two germline ends. The germline V gene encodes CDR1 SGHTA and CDR2 FQGNSA. CDR3 DNA sequence: TGTGCCAGCAGGGTCTCTGGGCTTACTGAAGCTTTCTTT. Translating gives CASRVSGLTEAFF.

The rearrangement links TRBV7-9 to TRBJ1-3, with D unresolved. Germline V gene sequence: CDR1 SEHNR, CDR2 FQNEAQ (reference sequence). V was trimmed by 2 bases and J by 0 bases, leaving 5 bases between them. CDR3 length equals 14 residues. The CDR3 DNA is TGTGCCAGCAGCTTACTGAGCTCTGGAAACACCATATATTTT. Translation: CASSLLSSGNTIYF.

The chain uses TRBV28 and TRBJ1-1; D possibly corresponds to TRBD1 (5 bases). CDR3 length: 16 amino acids. The V gene lost 1 base and the J gene lost 8 bases, with 20 bases spanning the gap. Germline V gene lookup returns CDR1 MDHEN and CDR2 SYDVKM. The CDR3 region is CASSLSWGGLNLEAFF. The CDR3 coding sequence is TGTGCCAGCAGTTTATCTTGGGGGGGATTGAACTTGGAAGCTTTCTTT.